A selection of T cell receptor beta chains follows, all from one sample in a study of shared clonotypes between healthy human individuals. Here immunoSEQ multiplex PCR was the method, and the copy in TCRdb shows in-frame clones only, minus some. The data hold around 1.6 million clones, with approximately 98% observed a single time. Sequencing used naive CD4+ T cells sorted from blood. These receptors originate from a man aged 25 to 40 in good health. The CDR3 runs from the conserved cysteine through the conserved F or W. The D gene is left open where the match is weak. Rows may omit the clone size; those that give it use once, few, many or a size class.

D,V,J,length,size,CDR3,DNA
NA,TRBV5-1,TRBJ1-2,14,NA,CASSVDGPGDGYTF,TGCGCCAGCAGCGTCGATGGCCCCGGGGATGGCTACACCTTC
TRBD2,TRBV13,TRBJ2-1,15,NA,CASSRLARTYNEQFF,TGTGCCAGCAGCCGACTAGCGCGAACCTACAATGAGCAGTTCTTC
TRBD2,TRBV19,TRBJ2-3,15,NA,CASKEMASGTDTQYF,TGTGCCAGTAAAGAAATGGCTAGCGGGACCGATACGCAGTATTTT
NA,TRBV25-1,TRBJ1-1,15,NA,CASSELTQGRTEAFF,TGTGCCAGCAGTGAACTGACACAAGGGCGGACTGAAGCTTTCTTT
NA,TRBV28,TRBJ2-7,14,NA,CASSPRGPWYEQYF,TGTGCCAGCAGTCCCAGAGGCCCGTGGTACGAGCAGTACTTC
TRBD2,TRBV9,TRBJ2-1,15,NA,CASSEVAGSYNEQFF,TGTGCCAGCAGCGAAGTAGCGGGGTCCTACAATGAGCAGTTCTTC
NA,TRBV10-3,TRBJ1-5,15,NA,CAISESRVGNQPQHF,TGTGCCATCAGTGAGTCGAGGGTGGGCAATCAGCCCCAGCATTTT
NA,TRBV28,TRBJ1-5,17,NA,CASSLIKDRKFNQPQHF,TGTGCCAGCAGTTTGATAAAGGACAGAAAATTCAATCAGCCCCAGCATTTT
TRBD1,TRBV5-8,TRBJ2-7,15,NA,CASSLEGQGAYEQYF,TGTGCCAGCAGTCTTGAGGGACAGGGGGCTTACGAGCAGTACTTC
NA,TRBV11-2,TRBJ2-5,14,NA,CASETGTLQETQYF,TGTGCCAGCGAGACCGGGACTTTACAAGAGACCCAGTACTTC
NA,TRBV5-8,TRBJ2-2,13,NA,CASSLVGPGELFF,TGTGCCAGCAGCTTGGTGGGTCCCGGGGAGCTGTTTTTT
NA,TRBV6-1,TRBJ2-7,12,NA,CASSEWVREQYF,TGTGCCAGCAGTGAATGGGTGAGGGAGCAGTACTTC
NA,TRBV29-1,TRBJ1-1,11,NA,CSVVVGDEAFF,TGCAGCGTTGTGGTTGGGGATGAAGCTTTCTTT
NA,TRBV5-1,TRBJ2-3,13,NA,CASSPQYTDTQYF,TGCGCCAGCAGCCCACAGTACACAGATACGCAGTATTTT
NA,TRBV20-1,TRBJ1-2,11,once,CSAWDLYGYTF,TGCAGTGCTTGGGACCTTTATGGCTACACCTTC
TRBD2,TRBV5-4,TRBJ2-7,18,NA,CASSPGTSGPISSYEQYF,TGTGCCAGCAGCCCCGGGACTAGCGGGCCTATTAGCTCCTACGAGCAGTACTTC
NA,TRBV10-3,TRBJ2-1,13,NA,CAIRGSSYNEQFF,TGTGCCATCCGCGGAAGCTCCTACAATGAGCAGTTCTTC
NA,TRBV5-4,TRBJ2-7,11,NA,CASSRAYEQYF,TGTGCCAGCAGTAGGGCCTACGAGCAGTACTTC
TRBD2,TRBV19,TRBJ2-2,15,NA,CASSSTSGVGGELFF,TGTGCCAGTAGTTCAACTAGCGGAGTAGGCGGGGAGCTGTTTTTT
TRBD2,TRBV29-1,TRBJ2-1,14,NA,CSVGSGRTYNEQFF,TGCAGCGTTGGTAGCGGGAGGACCTACAATGAGCAGTTCTTC
NA,TRBV6-6,TRBJ2-4,16,NA,CASTVRQAAPKNIQYF,TGTGCCAGCACCGTAAGACAGGCGGCACCCAAAAACATTCAGTACTTC
TRBD1,TRBV9,TRBJ2-5,13,NA,CASSVRGRETQYF,TGTGCCAGCAGCGTTAGGGGGCGAGAGACCCAGTACTTC
TRBD1,TRBV9,TRBJ1-4,17,NA,CASSQKGQPANGEKLFF,TGTGCCAGCAGCCAAAAGGGACAGCCGGCGAATGGTGAAAAACTGTTTTTT
NA,TRBV9,TRBJ2-5,13,NA,CASSVAVSETQYF,TGTGCCAGCAGCGTAGCAGTCAGCGAGACCCAGTACTTC
TRBD1,TRBV28,TRBJ1-5,15,NA,CASSRRTGQEQPQHF,TGTGCCAGCAGCCGTAGGACAGGGCAAGAACAGCCCCAGCATTTT
TRBD2,TRBV5-3,TRBJ2-1,16,NA,CARSVPTAGGPHEQFF,TGTGCCAGAAGCGTCCCAACGGCGGGAGGGCCTCATGAGCAGTTCTTC
NA,TRBV5-4,TRBJ2-7,15,NA,CASSLAGVGAYEQYF,TGTGCCAGCAGCTTGGCTGGGGTTGGGGCCTACGAGCAGTACTTC
NA,TRBV2,TRBJ1-5,12,NA,CASSDIDQPQHF,TGTGCCAGCAGTGACATAGATCAGCCCCAGCATTTT
NA,TRBV19,TRBJ2-7,13,NA,CASSATEYYEQYF,TGTGCCAGTAGTGCGACTGAGTACTACGAGCAGTACTTC
NA,TRBV2,TRBJ1-1,13,NA,CASLLGLLTEAFF,TGTGCCAGCTTGTTGGGACTGCTGACTGAAGCTTTCTTT